These 21 T cell receptor beta chains came from one sample sequenced in a study of Ad26.COV2.S vaccination and SARS-CoV-2 variants. Sequenced by immunoSEQ multiplex PCR; TCRdb stores in-frame clones only, minus some. Found here are about 350,000 clones, about 90% of them singletons; the top ten hold 3.9%. Sample: peripheral blood, taken after recovery from COVID-19. The receptors were sampled from a human donor who had recovered from COVID-19.

The rearrangement uses TRBV4-1 and TRBJ2-7; D unclear. Germline V CDR1 and CDR2: MGHRA, YSYEKL. The length of the CDR3 is 14 residues. The V end was cut by 2 bases, the J end by 4 bases, with 12 bases between. For the CDR3, the DNA is TGCGCCAGCAGCCAACTCCAGGTTTCTTACGAGCAGTACTTC. This sequence encodes CASSQLQVSYEQYF.

The chain carries TRBV6-1 and TRBJ2-3; D not certain. This CDR3 has 16 amino acids. Germline lookup yields CDR1 MNHNS and CDR2 SASEGT. The germline V and J ends were trimmed by 0 bases and 1 base, with 11 bases remaining between them. CDR3 loop: CASSEADIFRTDTQYF. The CDR3 nucleotides are TGTGCCAGCAGTGAAGCTGACATATTTCGCACAGATACGCAGTATTTT.

CDR3 protein: CASSLGTYGYTF. DNA for the CDR3: TGTGCCAGCAGCTTAGGCACCTATGGCTACACCTTC. This rearrangement joins TRBV7-2 to TRBJ1-2; D gene uncertain. Trimming stripped 1 base from V and 4 bases from J, with 4 bases between. This CDR3 is built from 12 residues. Germline CDR1 SGHTA, CDR2 FQGNSA.

V is TRBV2 and J is TRBJ1-1; D gene uncertain. This CDR3 has 14 amino acids. Germline V lookup: CDR1 SNHLY, CDR2 FYNNEI. V was cut by 4 bases and J by 1 base, with 10 bases left in between. CDR3 in amino acids: CASSGRAGNTEAFF. The CDR3 DNA reads as TGTGCCAGCAGTGGCCGGGCGGGGAACACTGAAGCTTTCTTT.

The rearrangement uses TRBV19 and TRBJ1-2, with 11 positions matching TRBD1. CDR1 and CDR2 (germline): LNHDA, SQIVND (reference sequence). Trimming cost V 6 bases and J 3 bases; bases outside gene matches: 9. This CDR3 contains 16 residues. The CDR3 sequence is CASRGTDRGRDYGYTF. The CDR3 region has the DNA TGTGCCAGTAGAGGCACGGACAGGGGGCGCGACTATGGCTACACCTTC.

The J gene is TRBJ1-2, the V gene TRBV9, with unresolved D. From germline, CDR1 is SGDLS and CDR2 YYNGEE. This CDR3 is 15 amino acids long. V lost 0 bases and J 0 bases, leaving 9 bases between the germline ends. CDR3 nucleotide sequence: TGTGCCAGCAGCGTAGGGACGGCCTCTAACTATGGCTACACCTTC. Amino acids: CASSVGTASNYGYTF. Filled out from reference TRBV9 and TRBJ1-2, the complete variable domain reads DSGVTQTPKHLITATGQRVTLRCSPRSGDLSVYWYQQSLDQGLQFLIQYYNGEERAKGNILERFSAQQFPDLHSELNLSSLELGDSALYFCASSVGTASNYGYTFGSGTRLTVV.

The J gene is TRBJ1-2, the V gene TRBV20-1; a possible D gene is TRBD1 (6 bases). With 7 bases removed from V and 6 bases from J, the gap between germline ends came to 12 bases. CDR3 size: 11 residues. The germline gives CDR1 DFQATT, CDR2 SNEGSKA (reference sequence). In DNA form, the CDR3 reads TGCAGTGGCTTAGGGGGAAATGGCTACACCTTC. It codes for CSGLGGNGYTF.

The chain couples TRBV29-1 to TRBJ1-3; 8 nucleotides line up with TRBD1. This CDR3 spans 13 amino acids. After removal of 6 bases from V and 4 bases from J, the junction contained 5 bases not matched to a gene. CDR1 and CDR2 from the germline V gene are SQVTM and ANQGSEA. For the CDR3, the DNA is TGCAGCGTCAGAGGACAGGGAGGAAACACCATATATTTT. Protein product: CSVRGQGGNTIYF. Looking up the rest from reference TRBV29-1 and TRBJ1-3 gives the full variable domain: SAVISQKPSRDICQRGTSLTIQCQVDSQVTMMFWYRQQPGQSLTLIATANQGSEATYESGFVIDKFPISRPNLTFSTLTVSNMSPEDSSIYLCSVRGQGGNTIYFGEGSWLTVV.

The chain combines TRBV9 with TRBJ1-2, with 11 bases matching TRBD1. The J segment lost 4 bases and the V segment lost 4 bases, leaving 15 bases of the junction unmatched. CDR3 length equals 18 residues. Germline V lookup: CDR1 SGDLS, CDR2 YYNGEE. CDR3 in amino acids: CASSSLGDRGLLGYGYTF. Here the CDR3 DNA reads TGTGCCAGCAGCTCATTGGGGGACAGGGGGTTATTAGGCTATGGCTACACCTTC.

The rearrangement uses TRBV27 and TRBJ2-3; no firm D call. V dropped 5 bases and J dropped 2 bases, with 23 bases sitting between them. This CDR3 is 18 amino acids long. Germline-derived CDR1 and CDR2 are MNHEY and SMNVEV (reference sequence). CDR3 sequence reads: CASSPLSLVASLTDTQYF. CDR3 nucleotide sequence: TGTGCCAGCAGTCCCCTCTCATTGGTAGCCAGCCTCACAGATACGCAGTATTTT.

The gene calls are TRBV5-1 and TRBJ2-1, with 8 positions matching TRBD2. The CDR3 consists of 17 residues. After removal of 1 base from V and 3 bases from J, the junction contained 9 bases not matched to a gene. Germline V lookup: CDR1 SGHRS, CDR2 YFSETQ. The CDR3 sequence: CASSLLGGGQSYNEQFF. The DNA of the CDR3 is TGCGCCAGCAGCTTGCTCGGCGGGGGGCAGAGCTACAATGAGCAGTTCTTC.

J is TRBJ2-7 and V is TRBV4-3, with 9 bases lining up with TRBD2. This CDR3 spans 15 amino acids. Germline values: CDR1 LGHNA, CDR2 YSLEER. The ends lost 0 bases at V and 6 bases at J; junction bases unmatched: 6. The CDR3 region is CASSQEASGVGEQYF. In DNA, the CDR3 is TGCGCCAGCAGCCAAGAGGCTAGCGGGGTGGGCGAGCAGTACTTC.

This rearrangement joins TRBV3-1 (or the pseudogene TRBV3-2) to TRBJ1-2; 7 bases map to TRBD1. The CDR3 spans 16 residues. After removal of 3 bases from V and 6 bases from J, the junction contained 13 bases not matched to a gene. Looked up from germline, CDR1 is LGHDT and CDR2 is YNNKEL (reference sequence). The CDR3 loop reads CASSHLGRGPQDGYTF. The DNA of the CDR3 is TGTGCCAGCAGCCACTTAGGAAGGGGGCCGCAGGATGGCTACACCTTC.

The chain employs TRBV11-2 and TRBJ2-3; no clear D gene. Germline V CDR1 and CDR2: SGHAT, FQNNGV. The CDR3 contains 14 residues. V dropped 4 bases and J dropped 3 bases, with 11 bases sitting between them. The CDR3 is CASSSSRRTDTQYF. CDR3 sequence (DNA): TGTGCCAGCAGCTCCTCCCGACGAACAGATACGCAGTATTTT.

The rearrangement joins TRBV7-2 to TRBJ1-5; 7 positions agree with TRBD1. V gave up 2 bases and J gave up 2 bases; unmatched junction bases: 0. Germline V CDR1 and CDR2: SGHTA, FQGNSA. The length of the CDR3 is 14 residues. The CDR3 bases are TGTGCCAGCAGCTTACAGGGGGGCAATCAGCCCCAGCATTTT. It translates to CASSLQGGNQPQHF.

This clone was seen once. V usage is TRBV5-1 and J usage is TRBJ2-2; D remains ambiguous. V lost 4 bases, J lost 0 bases, and 1 base lay in between. The germline V gene encodes CDR1 SGHRS and CDR2 YFSETQ. The length of the CDR3 is 12 residues. The CDR3: CASSPNTGELFF. CDR3 coding DNA: TGCGCCAGCAGCCCGAACACCGGGGAGCTGTTTTTT.

This chain connects TRBV18 to TRBJ2-5; D may be TRBD2 (5 bases). Trimming removed 3 bases from V and 5 bases from J, with 13 bases in between. The CDR3 sequence is 14 residues long. CDR1 and CDR2 (germline): KGHSH, LQKENI. DNA for the CDR3: TGTGCCAGCTCACCGCGGACTCGGAGGGAGACCCAGTACTTC. It yields the protein CASSPRTRRETQYF. The entire variable domain, with the rest obtained from reference TRBV18 and TRBJ2-5, is as follows: NAGVMQNPRHLVRRRGQEARLRCSPMKGHSHVYWYRQLPEEGLKFMVYLQKENIIDESGMPKERFSAEFPKEGPSILRIQQVVRGDSAAYFCASSPRTRRETQYFGPGTRLLVL.

V gene TRBV9 combines with J gene TRBJ1-3, with D possibly matching TRBD1 (5 bases). The germline CDR1 and CDR2 sequences are SGDLS and YYNGEE. V gave up 4 bases and J gave up 1 base, with 12 bases separating them. CDR3 length equals 15 residues. CDR3 sequence (DNA): TGTGCCAGCAGCTCCCCGGGGGGTTCTGGAAACACCATATATTTT. The encoded protein is CASSSPGGSGNTIYF.

The J gene is TRBJ1-2, the V gene TRBV11-2, with D perhaps matching TRBD1 (5 bases). Per the germline V gene, CDR1 is SGHAT and CDR2 is FQNNGV. The V and J ends lost 3 bases and 6 bases respectively, with 20 bases between them. The CDR3 extends over 16 amino acids. DNA for the CDR3: TGTGCCAGCAGCTTTTGGCAGGGTAGCGAGGTGGATGGCTACACCTTC. It is translated as CASSFWQGSEVDGYTF.

The chain is built from TRBV6-5 and TRBJ2-3; TRBD2 aligns across 8 bases. In germline, CDR1 is MNHEY, CDR2 SVGAGI. V trimming: 3 bases; J trimming: 5 bases; junction bases outside the gene matches: 10. CDR3 length equals 16 residues. CDR3 sequence reads: CASSYRTSRVGDTQYF. In DNA, the CDR3 is TGTGCCAGCAGTTATCGGACTAGCAGAGTTGGAGATACGCAGTATTTT.

This clone was recorded once. The chain recombines TRBV6-5 with TRBJ2-1; 11 bases are a match to TRBD2. Germline CDR1 is MNHEY and CDR2 is SVGAGI. This CDR3 region has 14 residues. Losses at the gene ends were 7 bases for V and 3 bases for J; bases not matched to a gene: 2. The CDR3 loop is CASTLAGGYNEQFF. For the CDR3, the DNA is TGTGCCAGCACTCTAGCGGGGGGCTACAATGAGCAGTTCTTC.